The clone carrying this T cell receptor (beta chain) has ten or more counts. This specimen comes from a study of T cells in Graves' hyperthyroidism and ophthalmopathy. Germline CDR1 KGHSH, CDR2 LQKENI. This CDR3 is built from 13 residues. The V end lost 2 bases, the J end lost 7 bases, and 9 bases lay between the germline ends. It was RNA transcripts that yielded the amplified TCR beta CDR3 regions. With the HTBI primer set, the TCR CDR3 went through a first round of RT-PCR. MiXCR, applied by TCRdb to the multiplex PCR reads, yields one record per CDR3 protein. The data show 650,000 to 750,000 distinct CDR3 sequences, 14% seen once.

The clonotype was recovered from a woman under 30 with Graves' hyperthyroidism. The chain joins TRBV18 to TRBJ2-1; D unclear. The sequenced sample consisted of blood. CDR3 nucleotides: TGTGCCAGCTCACCAACCCTTTGGAATGAGCAGTTCTTC. Translated: CASSPTLWNEQFF.